This T cell receptor (beta chain) was recovered during a study of OX40 agonist ivuxolimab in advanced cancers. Study summary: Enrolled patients in dose escalation had cancers that were hepatocellular carcinoma, melanoma, renal cell or head and neck cancer.

Germline CDR1 reads LNHDA; CDR2 reads SQIVND (reference sequence). The V gene lost 6 bases and the J gene lost 0 bases, with 12 bases spanning the gap. The CDR3 consists of 15 residues. Sequencing used immunoSEQ multiplex PCR; TCRdb keeps in-frame clones, though not all of them. The sample has about 77,000 clones, more than 70% seen once; the top ten hold roughly 0.76%. The specimen comprised CD4+ or CD8+ T cells sorted from blood, sampled in a trial of the OX40 agonist ivuxolimab. This clonotype was sampled from an adult with an advanced solid tumor such as melanoma, head and neck, liver or kidney cancer. The rearrangement links TRBV19 to TRBJ1-5; D possibly corresponds to TRBD1 (5 bases). The CDR3 is CASRRGPASNQPQHF. CDR3 in DNA: TGTGCCAGTAGAAGGGGACCGGCTAGCAATCAGCCCCAGCATTTT.